These 8 T cell receptor beta chains came from one sample sequenced in a study of shared clonotypes between healthy human individuals. Some clones are missing from TCRdb's copy, which holds only in-frame ones; the method was immunoSEQ multiplex PCR. In the table there are a few hundred thousand clones, around 67% of which are singletons. The sequencing input was memory CD4+ T cells sorted from blood. The subset denotes: CD45RA-negative fraction. The receptors derive from a man aged 25 to 45 in good health.

This sequence joins TRBV27 and TRBJ2-2; D remains unclear. The germline V gene has CDR1 MNHEY and CDR2 SMNVEV (reference sequence). The CDR3 contains 13 residues. Trimming removed 3 bases at V and 4 bases at J, with 6 bases between. The CDR3 coding sequence is TGTGCCAGCAGTTTCCCGGGCACCGGGGAGCTGTTTTTT. Translation: CASSFPGTGELFF.

The chain is built from TRBV18 and TRBJ1-2, with TRBD1 identical over 9 bases. The trim removed 2 bases at V and 7 bases at J, leaving 11 bases unmatched. Germline V gene sequence: CDR1 KGHSH, CDR2 LQKENI. The CDR3 loop spans 16 amino acids. DNA for the CDR3: TGTGCCAGCTCACCATTTGTCGGACAGGGGACGCTTGGCTACACCTTC. It codes for CASSPFVGQGTLGYTF.

The chain has TRBV11-2 and TRBJ2-1; 9 bases line up with TRBD2. V lost 7 bases to trimming and J lost 0 bases; unmatched junction nucleotides: 10. Germline V gene data show CDR1 as SGHAT and CDR2 as FQNNGV. The CDR3 sequence is 17 residues long. The CDR3 DNA is TGTGCCAGCATCCCCCGGGATAGCGGGAGCTCCTACAATGAGCAGTTCTTC. This codes for CASIPRDSGSSYNEQFF. Full variable domain (remainder filled in from reference TRBV11-2 and TRBJ2-1): EAGVAQSPRYKIIEKRQSVAFWCNPISGHATLYWYQQILGQGPKLLIQFQNNGVVDDSQLPKDRFSAERLKGVDSTLKIQPAKLEDSAVYLCASIPRDSGSSYNEQFFGPGTRLTVL.

The chain recombines TRBV5-6 with TRBJ1-1; no definite D call. V gave up 4 bases and J gave up 1 base, with 8 bases separating them. Germline lookup yields CDR1 SGHDT and CDR2 YYEEEE. CDR3 length: 13 residues. CDR3 DNA: TGTGCCAGCAGCCGCGTAGAGAACACTGAAGCTTTCTTT. Protein sequence: CASSRVENTEAFF.

The chain is built from TRBV10-1 and TRBJ2-3; D is undetermined. CDR3 length equals 14 residues. Trimming took 5 bases from V and 0 from J, leaving 9 bases between them. Germline-derived CDR1 and CDR2 are WNHNN and SYGVQD (reference sequence). The CDR3: CASSKGMSTDTQYF. DNA for the CDR3: TGCGCCAGCAGTAAGGGTATGAGCACAGATACGCAGTATTTT.

This rearrangement joins TRBV6-6 to TRBJ1-5; D uncertain. The CDR3 runs to 14 residues. The V gene lost 8 bases and the J gene lost 0 bases, with 11 bases spanning the gap. Looked up from germline, CDR1 is MNHNY and CDR2 is SVGAGI (reference sequence). CDR3 region: CASRRVDSNQPQHF. The CDR3 DNA reads TGTGCCAGCCGAAGGGTAGATAGCAATCAGCCCCAGCATTTT.

As concerns this clone: This sample also contains other DNA sequences that code for the same CDR3. The chain carries TRBV5-6 and TRBJ1-5; D gene ambiguous. Germline values: CDR1 SGHDT, CDR2 YYEEEE. V was pared by 0 bases and J by 3 bases, with 7 bases between. The CDR3 totals 14 residues. CDR3 in DNA: TGTGCCAGCAGCTTGGGTCAGACCAATCAGCCCCAGCATTTT. This gives the protein CASSLGQTNQPQHF.

This chain links TRBV5-1 with TRBJ2-3; 9 bases map to TRBD1. The CDR3 consists of 18 residues. V shed 1 base and J 3 bases; nucleotides not matched to a gene: 12. Germline CDR1 is SGHRS and CDR2 is YFSETQ. CDR3 residues: CASSLRGDGTGRTDTQYF. The CDR3 nucleotides are TGCGCCAGCAGCTTGCGCGGGGACGGGACAGGGCGGACAGATACGCAGTATTTT.